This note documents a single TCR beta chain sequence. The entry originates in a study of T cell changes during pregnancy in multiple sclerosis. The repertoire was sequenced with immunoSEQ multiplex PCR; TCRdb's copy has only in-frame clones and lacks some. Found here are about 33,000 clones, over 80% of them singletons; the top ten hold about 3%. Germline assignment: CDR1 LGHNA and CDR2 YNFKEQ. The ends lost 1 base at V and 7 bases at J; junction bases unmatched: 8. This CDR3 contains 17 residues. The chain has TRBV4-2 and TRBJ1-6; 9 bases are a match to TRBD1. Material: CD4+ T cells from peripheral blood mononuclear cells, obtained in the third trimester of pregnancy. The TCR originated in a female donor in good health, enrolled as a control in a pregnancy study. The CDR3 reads CASSQGRSGTGNSPLHF. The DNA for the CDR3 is TGTGCCAGCAGCCAAGGTAGATCCGGGACAGGGAATTCACCCCTCCACTTT.